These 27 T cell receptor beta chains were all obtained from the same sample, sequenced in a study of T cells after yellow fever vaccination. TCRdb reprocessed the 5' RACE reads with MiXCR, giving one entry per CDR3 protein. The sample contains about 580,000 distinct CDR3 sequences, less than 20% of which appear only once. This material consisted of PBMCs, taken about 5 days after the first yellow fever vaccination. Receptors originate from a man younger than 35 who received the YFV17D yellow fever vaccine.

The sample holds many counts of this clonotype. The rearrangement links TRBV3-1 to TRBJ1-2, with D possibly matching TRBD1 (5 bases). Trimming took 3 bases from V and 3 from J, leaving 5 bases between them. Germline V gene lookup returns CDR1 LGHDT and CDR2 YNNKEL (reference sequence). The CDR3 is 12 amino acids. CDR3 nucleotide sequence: TGTGCCAGCAGCCAGGGGGACTATGGCTACACCTTC. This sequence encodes CASSQGDYGYTF.

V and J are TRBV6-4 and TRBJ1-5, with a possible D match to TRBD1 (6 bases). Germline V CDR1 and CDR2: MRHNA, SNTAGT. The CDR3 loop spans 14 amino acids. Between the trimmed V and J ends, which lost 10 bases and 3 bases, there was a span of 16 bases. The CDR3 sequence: CANHLGTHNQPQHF. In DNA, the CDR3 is TGTGCCAACCATCTAGGGACACACAATCAGCCCCAGCATTTT.

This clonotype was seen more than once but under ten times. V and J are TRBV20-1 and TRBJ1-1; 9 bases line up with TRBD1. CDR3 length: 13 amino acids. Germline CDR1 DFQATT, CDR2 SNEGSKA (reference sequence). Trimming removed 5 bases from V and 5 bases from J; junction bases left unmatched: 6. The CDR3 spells CSAGGQGRTEAFF. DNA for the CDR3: TGCAGTGCTGGAGGACAGGGGAGAACTGAAGCTTTCTTT.

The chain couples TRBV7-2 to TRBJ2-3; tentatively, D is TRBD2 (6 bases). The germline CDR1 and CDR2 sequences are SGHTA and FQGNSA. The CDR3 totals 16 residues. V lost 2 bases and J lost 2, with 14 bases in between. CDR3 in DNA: TGTGCCAGCAGCTTATCTCCGGGGGTTCTCACAGATACGCAGTATTTT. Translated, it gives CASSLSPGVLTDTQYF.

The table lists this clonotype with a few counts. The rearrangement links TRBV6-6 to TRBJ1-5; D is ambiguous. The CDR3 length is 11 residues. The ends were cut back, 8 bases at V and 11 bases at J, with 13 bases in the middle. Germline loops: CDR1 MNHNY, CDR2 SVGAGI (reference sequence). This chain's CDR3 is CASAGMQTQHF. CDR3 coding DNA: TGTGCCAGCGCCGGCATGCAAACCCAGCATTTT.

The CDR3 coding sequence is TGTGCCAGCAGCTCGAGGACGGACCCTAACTATGGCTACACCTTC. Translating it yields CASSSRTDPNYGYTF. The V call is TRBV7-9, the J call TRBJ1-2; D gene unclear. Germline V gene data show CDR1 as SEHNR and CDR2 as FQNEAQ (reference sequence). Trimming cost V 4 bases and J 0 bases, with 12 bases left between them. The CDR3 length is 15 residues.

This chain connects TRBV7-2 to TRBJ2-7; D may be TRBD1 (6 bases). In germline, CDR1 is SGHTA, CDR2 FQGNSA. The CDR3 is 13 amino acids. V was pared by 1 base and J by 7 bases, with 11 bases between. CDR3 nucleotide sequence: TGTGCCAGCAGCTTAGGCAGGGGTGGAGAGCAGTACGTC. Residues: CASSLGRGGEQYV.

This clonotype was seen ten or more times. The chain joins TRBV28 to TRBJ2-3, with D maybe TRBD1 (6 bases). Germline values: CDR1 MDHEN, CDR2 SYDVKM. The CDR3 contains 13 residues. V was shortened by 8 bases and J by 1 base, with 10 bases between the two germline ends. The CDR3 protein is CASRRQGTDTQYF. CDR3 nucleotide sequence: TGTGCCAGCCGCCGACAGGGCACAGATACGCAGTATTTT. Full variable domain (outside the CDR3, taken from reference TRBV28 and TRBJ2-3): DVKVTQSSRYLVKRTGEKVFLECVQDMDHENMFWYRQDPGLGLRLIYFSYDVKMKEKGDIPEGYSVSREKKERFSLILESASTNQTSMYLCASRRQGTDTQYFGPGTRLTVL.

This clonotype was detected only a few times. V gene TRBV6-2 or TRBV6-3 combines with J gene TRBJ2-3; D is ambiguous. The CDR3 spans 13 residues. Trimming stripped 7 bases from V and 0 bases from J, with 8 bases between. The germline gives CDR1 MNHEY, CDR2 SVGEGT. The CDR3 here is CASTGWSTDTQYF. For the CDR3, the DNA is TGTGCCAGCACGGGCTGGAGCACAGATACGCAGTATTTT.

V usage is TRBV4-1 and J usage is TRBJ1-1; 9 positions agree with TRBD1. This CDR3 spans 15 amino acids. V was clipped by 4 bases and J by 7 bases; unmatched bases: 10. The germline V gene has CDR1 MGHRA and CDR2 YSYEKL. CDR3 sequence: CASSLTETGGGEAFF. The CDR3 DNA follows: TGCGCCAGCAGCCTGACGGAGACAGGGGGGGGTGAAGCTTTCTTT.

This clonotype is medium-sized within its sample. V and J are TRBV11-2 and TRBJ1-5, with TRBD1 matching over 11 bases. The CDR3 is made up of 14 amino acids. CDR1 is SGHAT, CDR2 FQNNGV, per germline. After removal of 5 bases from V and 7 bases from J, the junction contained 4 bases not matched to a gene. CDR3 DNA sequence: TGTGCCAGCAGCGTAGGGACAGGGGGACAGCCCCAGCATTTT. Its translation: CASSVGTGGQPQHF.

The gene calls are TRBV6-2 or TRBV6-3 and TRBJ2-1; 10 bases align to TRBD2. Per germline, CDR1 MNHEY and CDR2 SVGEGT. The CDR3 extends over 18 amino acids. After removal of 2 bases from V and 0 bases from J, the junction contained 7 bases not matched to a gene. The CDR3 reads CASSYGTSATSSYNEQFF. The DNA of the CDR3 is TGTGCCAGCAGTTACGGGACTAGCGCCACTAGCTCCTACAATGAGCAGTTCTTC.

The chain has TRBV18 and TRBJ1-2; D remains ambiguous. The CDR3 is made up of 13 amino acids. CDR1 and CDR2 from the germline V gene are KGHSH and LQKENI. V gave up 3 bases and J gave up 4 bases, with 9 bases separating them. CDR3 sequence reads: CASSPEESYGYTF. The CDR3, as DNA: TGTGCCAGCTCACCGGAGGAGTCCTATGGCTACACCTTC. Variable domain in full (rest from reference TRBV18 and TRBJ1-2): NAGVMQNPRHLVRRRGQEARLRCSPMKGHSHVYWYRQLPEEGLKFMVYLQKENIIDESGMPKERFSAEFPKEGPSILRIQQVVRGDSAAYFCASSPEESYGYTFGSGTRLTVV.

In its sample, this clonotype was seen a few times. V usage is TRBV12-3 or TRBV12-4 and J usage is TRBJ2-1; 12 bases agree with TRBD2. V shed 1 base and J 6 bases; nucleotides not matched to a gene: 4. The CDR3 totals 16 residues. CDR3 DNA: TGTGCCAGCAGTTTAGGGCTAGCGGGGGGGCGCAATGAGCAGTTCTTC. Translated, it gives CASSLGLAGGRNEQFF.

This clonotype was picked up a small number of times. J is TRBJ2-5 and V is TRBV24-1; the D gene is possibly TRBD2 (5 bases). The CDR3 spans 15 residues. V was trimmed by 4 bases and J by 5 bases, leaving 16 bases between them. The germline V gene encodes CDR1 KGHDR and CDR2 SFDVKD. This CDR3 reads CATSDSEGAGETQYF. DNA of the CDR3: TGTGCCACCAGTGACTCCGAGGGCGCCGGTGAGACCCAGTACTTC.

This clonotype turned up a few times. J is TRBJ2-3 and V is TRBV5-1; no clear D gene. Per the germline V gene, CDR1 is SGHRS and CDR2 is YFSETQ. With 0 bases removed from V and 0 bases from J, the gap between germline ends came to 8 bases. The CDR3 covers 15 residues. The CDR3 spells CASSLEYPSTDTQYF. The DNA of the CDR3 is TGCGCCAGCAGCTTGGAATACCCTAGCACAGATACGCAGTATTTT.

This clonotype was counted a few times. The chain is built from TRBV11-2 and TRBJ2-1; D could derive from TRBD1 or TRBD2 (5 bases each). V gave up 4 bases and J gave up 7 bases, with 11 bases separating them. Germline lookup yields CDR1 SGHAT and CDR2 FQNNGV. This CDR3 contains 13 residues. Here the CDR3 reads CASSWLGVNEQFF. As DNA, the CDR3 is TGTGCCAGCAGCTGGCTGGGGGTGAATGAGCAGTTCTTC.

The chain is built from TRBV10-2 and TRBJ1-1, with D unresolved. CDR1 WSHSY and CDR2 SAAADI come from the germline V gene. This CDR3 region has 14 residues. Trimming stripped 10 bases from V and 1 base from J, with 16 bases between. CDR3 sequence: CATARGRENTEAFF. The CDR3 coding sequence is TGCGCCACCGCACGCGGGAGGGAGAACACTGAAGCTTTCTTT.

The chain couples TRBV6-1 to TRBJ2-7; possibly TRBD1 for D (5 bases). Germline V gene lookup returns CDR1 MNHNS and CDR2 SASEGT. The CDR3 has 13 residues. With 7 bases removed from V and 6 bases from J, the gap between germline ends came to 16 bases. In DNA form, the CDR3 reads TGTGCCAGCACCCTCTTAGACAGAGGCGAGCAGTACTTC. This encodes CASTLLDRGEQYF.

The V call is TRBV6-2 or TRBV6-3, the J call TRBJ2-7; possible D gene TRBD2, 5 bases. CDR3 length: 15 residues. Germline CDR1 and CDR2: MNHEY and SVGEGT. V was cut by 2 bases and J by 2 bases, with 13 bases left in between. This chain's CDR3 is CASSYPDWTTYEQYF. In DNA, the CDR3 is TGTGCCAGCAGTTACCCGGACTGGACGACCTACGAGCAGTACTTC.

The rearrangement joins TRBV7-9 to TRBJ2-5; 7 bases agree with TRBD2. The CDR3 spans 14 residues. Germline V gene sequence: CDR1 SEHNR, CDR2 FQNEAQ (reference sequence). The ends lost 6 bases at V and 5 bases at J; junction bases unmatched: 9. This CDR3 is CASRVMAGEETQYF. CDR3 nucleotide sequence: TGTGCCAGCAGAGTGATGGCGGGGGAGGAGACCCAGTACTTC.

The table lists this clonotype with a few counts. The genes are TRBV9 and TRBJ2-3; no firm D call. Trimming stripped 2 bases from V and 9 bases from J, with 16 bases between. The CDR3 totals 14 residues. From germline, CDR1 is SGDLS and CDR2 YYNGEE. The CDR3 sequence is CASSVARAYDTQYF. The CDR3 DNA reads TGTGCCAGCAGCGTGGCCCGGGCCTACGACACGCAGTATTTT.

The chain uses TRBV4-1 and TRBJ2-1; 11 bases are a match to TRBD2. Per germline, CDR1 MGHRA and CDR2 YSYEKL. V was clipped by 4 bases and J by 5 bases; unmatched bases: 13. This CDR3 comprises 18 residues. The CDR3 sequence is CASSPLLPSGGTDNEQFF. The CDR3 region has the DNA TGCGCCAGCAGCCCCCTCCTGCCTAGCGGGGGGACCGACAATGAGCAGTTCTTC.

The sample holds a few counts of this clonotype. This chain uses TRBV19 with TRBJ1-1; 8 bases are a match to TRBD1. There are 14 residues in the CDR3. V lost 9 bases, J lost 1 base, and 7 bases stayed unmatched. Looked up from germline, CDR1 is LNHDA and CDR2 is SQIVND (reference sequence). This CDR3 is CARNGQGANTEAFF. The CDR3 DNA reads TGTGCCAGAAACGGACAGGGTGCGAACACTGAAGCTTTCTTT.

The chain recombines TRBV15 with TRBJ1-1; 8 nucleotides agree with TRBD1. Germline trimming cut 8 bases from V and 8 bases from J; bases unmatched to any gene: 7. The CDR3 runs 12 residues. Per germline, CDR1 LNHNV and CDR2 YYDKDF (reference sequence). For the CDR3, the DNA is TGTGCCACCGCAGATCAGGGGGCCGAAGCTTTCTTT. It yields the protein CATADQGAEAFF.

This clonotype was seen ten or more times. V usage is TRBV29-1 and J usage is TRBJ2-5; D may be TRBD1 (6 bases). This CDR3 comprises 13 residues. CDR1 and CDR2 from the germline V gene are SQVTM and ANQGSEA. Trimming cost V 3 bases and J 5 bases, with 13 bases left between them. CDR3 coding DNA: TGCAGCGTTGATGGCAGGGGCGGGGAGACCCAGTACTTC. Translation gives CSVDGRGGETQYF.

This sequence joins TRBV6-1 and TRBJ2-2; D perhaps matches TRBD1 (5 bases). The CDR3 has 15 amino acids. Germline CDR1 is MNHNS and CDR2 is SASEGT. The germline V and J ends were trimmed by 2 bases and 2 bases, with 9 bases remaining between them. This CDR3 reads CASSELRGNTGELFF. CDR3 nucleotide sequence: TGTGCCAGCAGTGAACTAAGGGGAAACACCGGGGAGCTGTTTTTT.